These T cell receptor beta chains were read from a single sample in a study of blood T cell repertoires in COVID-19. Data came from immunoSEQ multiplex PCR; TCRdb stores just in-frame clones and leaves some out. Of under 200,000 clones listed, around 86% are singletons. Specimen: peripheral blood. Receptors were obtained from a woman older than 75 in a cohort sampled during active or convalescent COVID-19. Each CDR3 is given with its conserved first and last residue. The order of the fields is clone size, D gene, V gene, J gene, CDR3 protein, CDR3 DNA. D genes are given only for firm matches. The size field is filled for only some rows; it gives once, few, many or a size class.

NA	NA	TRBV12-3/TRBV12-4	TRBJ1-6	CASSPRESSPLHF	TGTGCCAGCAGCCCGCGGGAAAGTTCACCCCTCCACTTT
NA	NA	TRBV19	TRBJ1-5	CASSSTEYIQPQHF	TGTGCCAGTAGCTCCACCGAGTATATTCAGCCCCAGCATTTT
NA	NA	TRBV19	TRBJ2-3	CASSTLAESSDTQYF	TGTGCCAGTAGTACTCTAGCAGAGTCCTCAGATACGCAGTATTTT
once	NA	TRBV27	TRBJ1-5	CASSLGLIGNQPQHF	TGTGCCAGCAGTTTGGGGCTAATTGGAAATCAGCCCCAGCATTTT
NA	TRBD2	TRBV7-9	TRBJ2-3	CASSLDGRANTQYF	TGTGCCAGCAGCTTGGACGGGAGGGCGAATACGCAGTATTTT
NA	NA	TRBV5-1	TRBJ1-3	CASSFGHEGSGNTIYF	TGCGCCAGCAGCTTCGGACACGAAGGCTCTGGAAACACCATATATTTT
NA	TRBD1	TRBV4-3	TRBJ1-2	CASSPGDRGTYGYTF	TGCGCCAGCAGCCCAGGGGACAGGGGGACCTATGGCTACACCTTC
NA	NA	TRBV3-1/TRBV3-2	TRBJ1-3	CASSQGGYSGNTIYF	TGTGCCAGCAGCCAAGGAGGGTACTCTGGAAACACCATATATTTT
few	NA	TRBV15	TRBJ2-7	CATSQGGWDINYEQYF	TGTGCCACCAGCCAGGGTGGTTGGGACATTAACTACGAGCAGTACTTC
once	TRBD1	TRBV10-3	TRBJ1-2	CATTPDREMGYTF	TGTGCCACCACCCCCGACAGGGAAATGGGCTACACCTTC
NA	NA	TRBV19	TRBJ2-5	CASSILGGIQETQYF	TGTGCCAGTAGTATCTTAGGCGGGATCCAAGAGACCCAGTACTTC
NA	TRBD1	TRBV2	TRBJ1-2	CASSQGEDGYTF	TGTGCCAGCAGTCAGGGGGAGGACGGCTACACCTTC
NA	TRBD1	TRBV7-9	TRBJ1-2	CASSLVLDRDSYGYTF	TGTGCCAGCAGCTTAGTATTGGACAGGGACTCCTATGGCTACACCTTC
NA	NA	TRBV5-8	TRBJ1-3	CASSWTGTWERSGNTIYF	TGTGCCAGCAGCTGGACCGGGACATGGGAACGCTCTGGAAACACCATATATTTT
once	NA	TRBV5-5	TRBJ2-5	CASRTPGTSQETQYF	TGTGCCAGCAGGACCCCCGGGACATCACAAGAGACCCAGTACTTC
NA	TRBD1	TRBV5-1	TRBJ1-5	CASSPTGVNQPQHF	TGCGCCAGCAGCCCGACAGGGGTCAATCAGCCCCAGCATTTT
NA	TRBD1	TRBV4-1	TRBJ2-2	CASSQPDRDTGELFF	TGCGCCAGCAGCCAACCCGACAGGGACACCGGGGAGCTGTTTTTT
NA	TRBD2	TRBV5-4	TRBJ2-3	CASSSMRAGVTDTQYF	TGTGCCAGCAGCTCCATGAGGGCGGGGGTCACAGATACGCAGTATTTT
NA	NA	TRBV11-3	TRBJ1-6	CASSLNTGSSPLHF	TGTGCCAGCAGCCTAAATACAGGGAGCTCACCCCTCCACTTT
NA	NA	TRBV5-6	TRBJ1-6	CASSPTGMNNSPLHF	TGTGCCAGCAGCCCAACAGGGATGAATAATTCACCCCTCCACTTT
few	NA	TRBV2	TRBJ2-5	CATKGGGPQETQYF	TGTGCCACCAAAGGGGGGGGGCCCCAAGAGACCCAGTACTTC
NA	NA	TRBV7-9	TRBJ1-5	CASSSNRGNQPQHF	TGTGCCAGCAGCTCTAACAGGGGCAATCAGCCCCAGCATTTT
few	NA	TRBV5-1	TRBJ2-1	CASRPDSTYNEQFF	TGCGCCAGCAGACCGGACAGTACATACAATGAGCAGTTCTTC
NA	NA	TRBV3-1/TRBV3-2	TRBJ2-5	CASSQDPGARTQYF	TGTGCCAGCAGCCAAGACCCCGGTGCCCGGACCCAGTACTTC
NA	TRBD2	TRBV4-2	TRBJ2-5	CASSRLAGAEETQYF	TGTGCCAGCAGCCGTCTAGCGGGGGCCGAAGAGACCCAGTACTTC
NA	TRBD1	TRBV14	TRBJ1-2	CASSRQATGGGYTF	TGTGCCAGCAGCCGCCAAGCCACAGGGGGCGGCTACACCTTC
NA	NA	TRBV29-1	TRBJ1-1	CSVKGDTEAFF	TGCAGCGTTAAGGGGGACACTGAAGCTTTCTTT
once	NA	TRBV6-1	TRBJ1-5	CASSETGRNQPQHF	TGTGCCAGCAGTGAAACAGGCCGCAATCAGCCCCAGCATTTT
once	TRBD2	TRBV18	TRBJ2-1	CASSPPGLAGRNEQFF	TGTGCCAGCTCACCACCGGGACTAGCGGGGAGAAATGAGCAGTTCTTC
NA	TRBD2	TRBV3-1/TRBV3-2	TRBJ2-1	CASSHSGTSVYNEQFF	TGTGCCAGCAGCCATTCCGGGACTAGCGTGTACAATGAGCAGTTCTTC
few	TRBD1	TRBV19	TRBJ1-2	CASSGDRGYGYTF	TGTGCCAGTAGCGGGGACAGGGGATATGGCTACACCTTC
once	TRBD1	TRBV6-5	TRBJ1-3	CASRPGQFPTIYF	TGTGCCAGCCGACCGGGACAGTTTCCCACCATATATTTT
NA	TRBD2	TRBV5-4	TRBJ2-1	CASSQSSGGYNEQFF	TGTGCCAGCAGTCAGTCTAGCGGGGGGTACAATGAGCAGTTCTTC
few	TRBD1	TRBV18	TRBJ1-5	CASSPNRQGVSNQPQHF	TGTGCCAGCTCACCAAACAGACAGGGGGTAAGCAATCAGCCCCAGCATTTT
NA	TRBD1	TRBV2	TRBJ1-4	CASRWTGGKEKLFF	TGTGCCAGCAGGTGGACAGGGGGAAAAGAAAAACTGTTTTTT
NA	TRBD1	TRBV6-4	TRBJ1-6	CASSDPDRAENSPLHF	TGTGCCAGCAGTGATCCCGACAGGGCGGAGAATTCACCCCTCCACTTT
NA	NA	TRBV4-1	TRBJ1-5	CASSQDPSRNQPQHF	TGCGCCAGCAGCCAAGATCCGAGCAGGAATCAGCCCCAGCATTTT
NA	TRBD1	TRBV9	TRBJ1-1	CASSADRPNTEAFF	TGTGCCAGCAGCGCGGACAGGCCGAACACTGAAGCTTTCTTT
NA	NA	TRBV30	TRBJ1-1	CAWSVGQAYTEAFF	TGTGCCTGGAGTGTTGGGCAGGCTTACACTGAAGCTTTCTTT
few	NA	TRBV19	TRBJ1-6	CASRGTYNSPLHF	TGTGCCAGTCGTGGGACATATAATTCACCCCTCCACTTT
NA	NA	TRBV6-2/TRBV6-3	TRBJ2-5	CASSYGRGWQETQYF	TGTGCCAGCAGTTACGGTCGGGGGTGGCAAGAGACCCAGTACTTC
NA	NA	TRBV11-3	TRBJ2-7	CASSLRGSYEQYF	TGTGCCAGCAGCTTAAGGGGTTCCTACGAGCAGTACTTC
once	TRBD1	TRBV7-2	TRBJ2-7	CASSLGQGHEQYF	TGTGCCAGCAGCCTTGGACAGGGCCACGAGCAGTACTTC
NA	NA	TRBV10-3	TRBJ1-1	CAINKQGPSTEAFF	TGTGCCATCAATAAGCAGGGGCCGAGCACTGAAGCTTTCTTT
NA	NA	TRBV3-1/TRBV3-2	TRBJ2-1	CASSKGDSPGREQFF	TGTGCCAGCAGCAAGGGGGACTCACCCGGGAGGGAGCAGTTCTTC
NA	NA	TRBV10-3	TRBJ2-5	CAISELGEETQYF	TGTGCCATCAGTGAGTTAGGGGAAGAGACCCAGTACTTC
NA	NA	TRBV21-1	TRBJ2-1	CASSSWTGVTYNEQFF	TGTGCCAGCAGCAGTTGGACAGGGGTGACATACAATGAGCAGTTCTTC
NA	NA	TRBV7-2	TRBJ2-5	CASSLDGGAGETQYF	TGTGCCAGCAGCTTAGACGGGGGAGCAGGGGAGACCCAGTACTTC
NA	TRBD2	TRBV5-1	TRBJ2-1	CASSLETSAYNEQFF	TGCGCCAGCAGCTTGGAAACTAGCGCCTACAATGAGCAGTTCTTC
NA	NA	TRBV18	TRBJ1-1	CASSQGGGSTEAFF	TGTGCCAGCTCACAGGGAGGGGGGAGCACTGAAGCTTTCTTT
NA	TRBD1	TRBV9	TRBJ2-7	CASSAGTGVGEQYF	TGTGCCAGCAGCGCCGGGACAGGGGTTGGCGAGCAGTACTTC
NA	TRBD2	TRBV7-2	TRBJ2-5	CASSMGLAGGGETQYF	TGTGCCAGCAGCATGGGACTAGCGGGAGGTGGAGAGACCCAGTACTTC
NA	TRBD2	TRBV3-1/TRBV3-2	TRBJ2-5	CASSQEGLGTSGNKETQYF	TGTGCCAGCAGCCAAGAAGGGTTAGGGACTAGCGGGAATAAAGAGACCCAGTACTTC